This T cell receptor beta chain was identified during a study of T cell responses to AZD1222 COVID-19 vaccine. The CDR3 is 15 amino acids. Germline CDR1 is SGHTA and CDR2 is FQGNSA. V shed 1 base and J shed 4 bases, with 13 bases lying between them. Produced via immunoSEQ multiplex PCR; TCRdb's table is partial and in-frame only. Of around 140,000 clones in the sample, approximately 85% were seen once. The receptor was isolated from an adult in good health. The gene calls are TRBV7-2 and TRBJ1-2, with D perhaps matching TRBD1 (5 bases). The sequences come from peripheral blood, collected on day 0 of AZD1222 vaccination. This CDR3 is CASSLEGRGLYGYTF. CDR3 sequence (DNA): TGTGCCAGCAGCTTAGAGGGGAGGGGTCTCTATGGCTACACCTTC.